The clone carrying this T cell receptor (beta chain) was picked up many times. It was with unique molecular identifiers that the TCRbeta library was prepared. TCRdb re-derived calls from the PCR reads in MiXCR, one entry per CDR3 protein. The data contain 240,000 or so distinct CDR3 sequences, about 12% of them singletons. The sample belongs to a study of T-cell reconstitution after alpha-beta-depleted transplantation in children. Germline assignment: CDR1 SEHNR and CDR2 FQNEAQ (reference sequence). Trimming took off 5 bases at V and 0 bases at J, with 14 bases between the two ends. This CDR3 spans 16 amino acids.

Specimen: PBMCs from the stem cell graft donor, collected from the stem cell graft. The TCR comes from a human donor who donated a stem cell graft to a child with acute lymphoblastic leukemia. V is TRBV7-9 and J is TRBJ2-1; tentatively, D is TRBD2 (5 bases). CDR3 sequence: CASSPPTTSSYNEQFF. CDR3 coding DNA: TGTGCCAGCAGCCCCCCGACAACTAGCTCCTACAATGAGCAGTTCTTC. Looking up the rest from reference TRBV7-9 and TRBJ2-1 gives the full variable domain: DTGVSQNPRHKITKRGQNVTFRCDPISEHNRLYWYRQTLGQGPEFLTYFQNEAQLEKSRLLSDRFSAERPKGSFSTLEIQRTEQGDSAMYLCASSPPTTSSYNEQFFGPGTRLTVL.